Below are 8 T cell receptor beta chains sequenced from a single sample in a study of blood T cell repertoires in COVID-19. Sequencing was performed with immunoSEQ multiplex PCR; in TCRdb, only in-frame clones are kept and a portion is missing. This repertoire shows approximately 300,000 clones, under 90% found once; its top ten account for approximately 5.5%. Sequencing was carried out using PBMCs or T cells enriched from blood (not recorded which). The receptors originated from a man aged 60-69 years who had recovered from COVID-19.

The V and J genes are TRBV20-1 and TRBJ2-7, with a tentative D call TRBD2 (5 bases). The CDR3 totals 15 residues. From germline, CDR1 is DFQATT and CDR2 SNEGSKA (reference sequence). Trimming took off 3 bases at V and 6 bases at J, with 21 bases between the two ends. CDR3 amino acids: CSASRVRTPFGEQYF. In DNA, the CDR3 is TGCAGTGCTAGTAGGGTCAGGACTCCTTTCGGCGAGCAGTACTTC.

This chain uses TRBV7-9 with TRBJ2-7; a possible D gene is TRBD1 (6 bases). The CDR3 sequence is 13 residues long. Germline values: CDR1 SEHNR, CDR2 FQNEAQ (reference sequence). The germline V and J ends were trimmed by 3 bases and 7 bases, with 13 bases remaining between them. The CDR3 sequence: CASSLGAAREQYF. In DNA form, the CDR3 reads TGTGCCAGCAGCTTGGGGGCTGCACGAGAGCAGTACTTC.

V and J are TRBV5-5 and TRBJ2-7; D gene uncertain. The CDR3 has 12 residues. V was shortened by 4 bases and J by 3 bases, with 8 bases between the two germline ends. Germline CDR1 reads SGHKS; CDR2 reads YYEKEE (reference sequence). Here the CDR3 DNA reads TGTGCCAGCAGCAGATCCGGCTACGAGCAGTACTTC. It is translated as CASSRSGYEQYF.

This chain uses TRBV10-2 with TRBJ2-7; tentatively, D is TRBD2 (5 bases). Germline loops: CDR1 WSHSY, CDR2 SAAADI. Trimming cost V 0 bases and J 0 bases, with 9 bases left between them. The CDR3 is made up of 15 amino acids. CDR3 residues: CASSESGRSSYEQYF. CDR3 DNA: TGCGCCAGCAGTGAGTCGGGGAGAAGCTCCTACGAGCAGTACTTC.

The chain combines TRBV28 with TRBJ2-2; D possibly corresponds to TRBD2 (6 bases). Looked up from germline, CDR1 is MDHEN and CDR2 is SYDVKM. Deletions cut 2 bases from V and 7 bases from J, with 17 bases between. The CDR3 loop spans 16 amino acids. Here the CDR3 DNA reads TGTGCCAGCAGTTTAAATCGGCCACGGAGGGTCGGGGAGCTGTTTTTT. This translates into CASSLNRPRRVGELFF.

CDR3 DNA sequence: TGTGCCAGCAGTGATGAGGGTGGCACTGAAGCTTTCTTT. This codes for CASSDEGGTEAFF. This chain joins TRBV2 and TRBJ1-1; no clear D. V was cut by 3 bases and J by 4 bases, with 9 bases left in between. The CDR3 runs 13 residues. Germline V lookup: CDR1 SNHLY, CDR2 FYNNEI. Looking up the rest from reference TRBV2 and TRBJ1-1 gives the full variable domain: EPEVTQTPSHQVTQMGQEVILRCVPISNHLYFYWYRQILGQKVEFLVSFYNNEISEKSEIFDDQFSVERPDGSNFTLKIRSTKLEDSAMYFCASSDEGGTEAFFGQGTRLTVV.

The chain links TRBV3-1 (or the pseudogene TRBV3-2) to TRBJ2-7, with 7 bases fitting TRBD1. The CDR3 sequence is 15 residues long. Germline V lookup: CDR1 LGHDT, CDR2 YNNKEL (reference sequence). V lost 1 base to trimming and J lost 5 bases; unmatched junction nucleotides: 8. The CDR3 sequence is CASSQANRGYNEQYF. The CDR3 DNA reads as TGTGCCAGCAGCCAAGCGAACAGGGGATATAACGAGCAGTACTTC.

This chain joins TRBV9 and TRBJ2-1; D call uncertain. The germline V gene encodes CDR1 SGDLS and CDR2 YYNGEE. Trimming took off 3 bases at V and 0 bases at J, with 13 bases between the two ends. The CDR3 totals 16 residues. The CDR3 loop is CASSGGAEGSYNEQFF. CDR3 DNA sequence: TGTGCCAGCAGCGGCGGAGCTGAAGGCTCCTACAATGAGCAGTTCTTC.